This T cell receptor (beta chain) was identified during a study of identifying expanded T cells in peripheral blood (dated by TCRdb to between 2018 and 2020). Notes on the research overall: Four technical replicates, made by sequencing separate aliquots from the same pool of genomic DNA, were compared pairwise. Findings and caveats that apply to the study as a whole: Between technical replicates the binomial model flagged 0.9 to 1.5 differentially abundant clones, whereas over two weeks the binomial model flagged about 15 and over approximately 4 weeks 19 to 20. Across all healthy-donor time intervals, the beta-binomial model significantly lowered both the number of clones called differentially abundant and the false-positive rate. For all healthy donors, the variance in clone template counts between two-week samples rose significantly as total template count increased. The authors expected that biological variance in healthy repertoires might rise further over much longer intervals, such as months to years.

The immunoSEQ Assay, which uses bias-controlled multiplex PCR amplification of genomic DNA, was used to profile TCRbeta CDR3 regions. Under the source paper's analysis protocol: To quantify the absolute abundance of each unique TCRbeta CDR3 region, the sequences were collapsed and filtered. Differential abundance was tested with a binomial (Fisher-equivalent) model and with a beta-binomial model adding time-dependent variance fitted from healthy donors. Clones with fewer than 5 combined templates were excluded, and clones with Benjamini-Hochberg FDR below 0.01 were called differentially abundant. In the beta-binomial model, variance was expressed as a function of the total template count across the two samples, in the form v = (b*log(k)+a)^2. What TCRdb holds here is the immuneACCESS table cut down to in-frame rearrangements. Part of the clones is not present; checked against another copy, under half of the missing clones reflect an unresolved V gene, and the others are unexplained. The D gene and trimming were derived from the DNA, and the V and J assignments and clone size from that table. This sample gives about 97,000 clones in total; about nine tenths of them show up just once. The ten largest clonotypes hold about 14% of the sample.

No immune events, such as infections, were documented for the healthy donors during the collection period. Healthy-donor blood repertoires served as a training cohort to calibrate time-dependent variance in a beta-binomial model of T-cell clone differential abundance. The training cohort was composed of approximately 10 healthy donors, 3 female and 7 male. The donors were between roughly 29 and 65 years old, with an average age of 43 years. Whole blood from each healthy donor was obtained from a commercial supplier and was collected at three time points about two weeks apart. For immunosequencing, genomic DNA was extracted from whole blood that had not been sorted. Including cysteine and phenylalanine, the CDR3 has 14 amino acids. The entry retains the CDR3 DNA only, 42 bases that are in frame from base 1. The germline V gene gives CDR1 as SGHDT and CDR2 as YYEEEE. V is clipped by 1 base and J by 8 bases, and the sequence between their germline boundaries is 15 bases long.

Concerning this clone itself: The antigen this receptor binds is unknown. No quality values exist for individual bases; no much larger clone is one base distant.

The receptor's source is a person between 18 and 75 years old in good health. The chain uses TRBV5-6 and TRBJ1-2; no D gene is confidently identified. The specimen sequenced was blood. The nucleotide sequence reads as follows: TGTGCCAGCAGCTTGTCGCACCGGGTGACAGGCTACACCTTC. Its protein reads: CASSLSHRVTGYTF.